The clone carrying this TCR beta chain was recorded a few times. Its antigen is undetermined. This entry is derived from a study of response to subunit inactivated influenza vaccine. MiXCR, run by TCRdb on the RT-PCR reads, gives a single entry per CDR3 protein. Of approximately 530,000 distinct CDR3 sequences listed, approximately 12% were seen once; the top ten hold around 13%. General study findings and limits: New T cells are recruited in small numbers by each seasonal influenza vaccination, according to the authors' suggestion.

This CDR3 comprises 14 residues. Germline lookup yields CDR1 LNHNV and CDR2 YYDKDF (reference sequence). With 11 bases clipped from V and 6 bases from J, the junction kept 14 bases outside the gene matches. The sequences come from PBMCs from blood, collected about 40 days after vaccination. The receptor was derived from a man between 45 and 60 years old who received an inactivated influenza vaccine. This chain joins TRBV15 and TRBJ2-7; TRBD2 agrees at 9 bases. The CDR3 loop is CAFQGSGSNGEQYF. The CDR3 coding sequence is TGTGCCTTTCAGGGTAGCGGGAGTAACGGCGAGCAGTACTTC.